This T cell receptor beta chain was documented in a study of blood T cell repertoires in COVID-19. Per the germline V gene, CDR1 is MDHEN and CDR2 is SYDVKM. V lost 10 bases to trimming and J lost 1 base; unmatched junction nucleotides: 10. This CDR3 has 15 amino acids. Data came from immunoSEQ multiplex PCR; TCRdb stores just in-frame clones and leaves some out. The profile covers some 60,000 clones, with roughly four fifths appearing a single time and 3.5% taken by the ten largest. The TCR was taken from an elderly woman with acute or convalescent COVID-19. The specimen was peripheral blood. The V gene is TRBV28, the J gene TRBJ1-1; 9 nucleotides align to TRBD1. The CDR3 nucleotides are TGTGCCACCAAATCCGGGACAGGGACGAACACTGAAGCTTTCTTT. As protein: CATKSGTGTNTEAFF.